Included here is one TCR beta chain sequence, with context. Antigen: not known. The data stem from a study of cytomegalovirus exposure and HLA in healthy donors. The wider study: From HLA-typed donors, an early data release held tens of millions of unique TCRs. In terms of ancestry, the Caucasian-associated cluster contained about 80% of the roughly 400 genotyped donors.

The CDR3 totals 17 residues. V gave up 8 bases and J gave up 3 bases; unmatched junction bases: 9. Per germline, CDR1 MDHEN and CDR2 SYDVKM. PCR employed 60 Vbeta and 13 Jbeta primers. Sequencing was performed with immunoSEQ multiplex PCR; in TCRdb, only in-frame clones are kept and a portion is missing. Of some 190,000 clones in the sample, around 76% are singletons; the top ten hold about 1.5%. Overall study findings and caveats: Sequencing likely caused a cluster of highly shared sequence variants. Per published reports, the classifier diagnosed cytomegalovirus status with high specificity and sensitivity.

The sequence was obtained from a man aged 35 to 55 in good health and CMV-seronegative. The chain employs TRBV28 and TRBJ2-6, with TRBD2 matching 11 bases. The sequenced material came from PBMCs. The CDR3 region is CASYSGLAGFGANVLTF. The CDR3 DNA sequence: TGTGCCAGCTACTCCGGACTAGCGGGCTTTGGGGCCAACGTCCTGACTTTC.